The rows below give T cell receptor beta chains drawn from one sample of a study of shared clonotypes between healthy human individuals. Measured with immunoSEQ multiplex PCR; TCRdb has only the in-frame clones, and not every one. The sample yields some 2,100,000 clones, roughly 91% seen once. The specimen sequenced was naive CD8+ T cells from PBMCs. These receptors originate from a man younger than 30 in good health. Some clones in this sample may be carry-over from other donors' samples. The CDR3 runs from the conserved cysteine through the conserved F or W. D genes are given only for firm matches. Some rows have no size entry. The others give once, few or many, or a class for an expanded clone.

- | - | TRBJ2-7 | TRBV5-4 | CASSSPPGRVDYEQYF | TGTGCCAGCAGCTCCCCCCCGGGCAGGGTAGACTACGAGCAGTACTTC
- | - | TRBJ2-2 | TRBV11-2 | CASSLSGELFF | TGTGCCAGCAGCTTGTCGGGGGAGCTGTTTTTT
- | - | TRBJ2-3 | TRBV28 | CASSPGYGAYSTDTQYF | TGTGCCAGCAGCCCCGGTTACGGGGCGTATAGCACAGATACGCAGTATTTT
- | - | TRBJ1-5 | TRBV28 | CASSVRRSNQPQHF | TGTGCCAGCAGTGTGAGACGGAGCAATCAGCCCCAGCATTTT
- | - | TRBJ2-2 | TRBV28 | CASTSPGLGATGELFF | TGTGCCAGCACCTCCCCGGGACTGGGGGCCACCGGGGAGCTGTTTTTT
- | TRBD1 | TRBJ2-2 | TRBV29-1 | CSVVGTGNTGELFF | TGCAGCGTTGTCGGGACAGGGAACACCGGGGAGCTGTTTTTT
- | - | TRBJ2-2 | TRBV5-1 | CASTKGRLNTGELFF | TGCGCCAGTACAAAAGGACGGCTGAACACCGGGGAGCTGTTTTTT
- | TRBD2 | TRBJ2-1 | TRBV9 | CASSVVAGVNYNEQFF | TGTGCCAGCAGCGTAGTAGCGGGAGTGAACTACAATGAGCAGTTCTTC
- | - | TRBJ2-7 | TRBV27 | CASRETALSSYEQYF | TGTGCCAGCAGGGAGACAGCCTTGAGCTCCTACGAGCAGTACTTC
few | - | TRBJ1-5 | TRBV28 | CASSLRARLNQPQHF | TGTGCCAGCAGTTTAAGGGCAAGATTGAATCAGCCCCAGCATTTT
- | TRBD2 | TRBJ2-5 | TRBV7-2 | CASSLELAGGSETQYF | TGTGCCAGCAGCTTAGAGCTAGCGGGAGGCTCCGAGACCCAGTACTTC
- | TRBD2 | TRBJ2-1 | TRBV11-2 | CASSASSGSIDEQFF | TGTGCCAGCAGCGCGAGTAGCGGGAGTATCGATGAGCAGTTCTTC
once | TRBD2 | TRBJ2-7 | TRBV27 | CASSAGLGTYEQYF | TGTGCCAGCAGCGCGGGACTAGGCACCTACGAGCAGTACTTC
- | - | TRBJ2-7 | TRBV10-3 | CAISFDGTADSYEQYF | TGTGCCATCAGTTTCGACGGGACCGCCGACTCCTACGAGCAGTACTTC
- | - | TRBJ2-1 | TRBV5-4 | CASSSQGEQFF | TGTGCCAGCAGCTCTCAAGGGGAGCAGTTCTTC
- | - | TRBJ2-2 | TRBV9 | CASSVGRMSAGELFF | TGTGCCAGCAGCGTAGGACGGATGAGCGCCGGGGAGCTGTTTTTT
- | - | TRBJ2-1 | TRBV28 | CASSFRQTIAVLDNEQFF | TGTGCCAGCAGTTTTCGACAGACTATAGCGGTTTTGGACAATGAGCAGTTCTTC
- | - | TRBJ1-1 | TRBV7-9 | CASSSDGPSGAFF | TGTGCCAGCAGCTCGGACGGCCCATCGGGAGCTTTCTTT
- | - | TRBJ2-5 | TRBV13 | CASTSSDTHQETQYF | TGTGCCAGCACCAGCTCAGACACCCACCAAGAGACCCAGTACTTC
- | TRBD2 | TRBJ2-1 | TRBV5-6 | CASSLGSGSWYEQFF | TGTGCCAGCAGCTTGGGTAGCGGGAGTTGGTATGAGCAGTTCTTC
- | - | TRBJ1-3 | TRBV29-1 | CSVVYSGNTIYF | TGCAGCGTTGTTTACTCTGGAAACACCATATATTTT
- | TRBD2 | TRBJ2-3 | TRBV29-1 | CSVGGLGFADTQYF | TGCAGCGTTGGTGGACTAGGGTTCGCAGATACGCAGTATTTT
- | - | TRBJ2-3 | TRBV27 | CASSLYWGDTQYF | TGTGCCAGCAGTTTATACTGGGGAGATACGCAGTATTTT
- | TRBD2 | TRBJ2-7 | TRBV9 | CASSRAGVPYEQYF | TGTGCCAGCAGCCGGGCGGGAGTACCCTACGAGCAGTACTTC
- | TRBD2 | TRBJ2-5 | TRBV28 | CASRRGSGRLETQYF | TGTGCCAGCAGGAGGGGTAGCGGGAGATTAGAGACCCAGTACTTC
- | - | TRBJ2-7 | TRBV5-6 | CASSLGNYEQYF | TGTGCCAGCAGCTTGGGGAACTACGAGCAGTACTTC
- | - | TRBJ2-7 | TRBV5-1 | CASSLSRVSGGAYEQYF | TGCGCCAGCAGCTTATCCCGGGTGTCAGGAGGGGCCTACGAGCAGTACTTC
few | - | TRBJ1-1 | TRBV27 | CASSLSVNTEAFF | TGTGCCAGCAGTCTATCAGTGAACACTGAAGCTTTCTTT
- | - | TRBJ2-2 | TRBV30 | CAWSVGGNTGELFF | TGTGCCTGGAGTGTGGGAGGGAACACCGGGGAGCTGTTTTTT
once | TRBD2 | TRBJ2-7 | TRBV7-9 | CASSPTSGRGLREQYF | TGTGCCAGCAGCCCGACTAGCGGGAGGGGACTACGTGAGCAGTACTTC
- | TRBD1 | TRBJ1-1 | TRBV7-6 | CASSSRDRVSTEAFF | TGTGCCAGCAGCTCACGGGACAGGGTGTCCACTGAAGCTTTCTTT
- | TRBD1 | TRBJ2-7 | TRBV27 | CASSGQVAFEQYF | TGTGCCAGCTCAGGACAGGTGGCTTTCGAGCAGTACTTC
- | - | TRBJ1-5 | TRBV2 | CASSVGSLNQPQHF | TGTGCCAGCAGTGTTGGCAGCCTCAATCAGCCCCAGCATTTT
- | - | TRBJ2-7 | TRBV6-1 | CASKTKGRGAYEQYF | TGTGCCAGCAAAACAAAGGGCCGGGGTGCCTACGAGCAGTACTTC
- | TRBD2 | TRBJ2-7 | TRBV2 | CASSGQTSGLYEQYF | TGTGCCAGCAGCGGCCAGACTAGCGGTCTCTACGAGCAGTACTTC
- | - | TRBJ2-7 | TRBV19 | CASSIGRGYSYEQYF | TGTGCCAGTAGTATAGGTAGAGGATACTCCTACGAGCAGTACTTC
- | - | TRBJ2-7 | TRBV14 | CASSQVGTANPYEQYF | TGTGCCAGCAGCCAAGTCGGGACGGCTAATCCCTACGAGCAGTACTTC
- | TRBD1 | TRBJ2-4 | TRBV11-2 | CASSLGPGTGSNIQYF | TGTGCCAGCAGCTTGGGTCCCGGGACAGGGAGCAACATTCAGTACTTC
- | TRBD2 | TRBJ2-1 | TRBV5-4 | CASSLRREKAGSEQFF | TGTGCCAGCAGCTTGAGGCGGGAGAAGGCCGGGAGTGAGCAGTTCTTC
few | - | TRBJ1-1 | TRBV18 | CASSPPGVRINTEAFF | TGTGCCAGCTCACCACCGGGCGTCAGAATTAACACTGAAGCTTTCTTT
- | TRBD1 | TRBJ1-2 | TRBV9 | CASSPGQGAMGYTF | TGTGCCAGCAGCCCAGGACAGGGGGCGATGGGCTACACCTTC
- | - | TRBJ2-7 | TRBV6-1 | CASRPGRISSYEQYF | TGTGCCAGCAGACCAGGGCGGATAAGCTCCTACGAGCAGTACTTC
few | - | TRBJ1-1 | TRBV29-1 | CSVGFEGRLVTEAFF | TGCAGCGTTGGATTTGAAGGACGGCTAGTAACTGAAGCTTTCTTT
- | TRBD2 | TRBJ2-1 | TRBV27 | CASSLDRGLAGSNEQFF | TGTGCCAGCAGTTTAGACCGCGGGCTAGCGGGATCCAATGAGCAGTTCTTC
- | - | TRBJ1-1 | TRBV7-9 | CATSGPLRSTEAFF | TGTGCCACCTCGGGGCCCCTAAGGAGCACTGAAGCTTTCTTT